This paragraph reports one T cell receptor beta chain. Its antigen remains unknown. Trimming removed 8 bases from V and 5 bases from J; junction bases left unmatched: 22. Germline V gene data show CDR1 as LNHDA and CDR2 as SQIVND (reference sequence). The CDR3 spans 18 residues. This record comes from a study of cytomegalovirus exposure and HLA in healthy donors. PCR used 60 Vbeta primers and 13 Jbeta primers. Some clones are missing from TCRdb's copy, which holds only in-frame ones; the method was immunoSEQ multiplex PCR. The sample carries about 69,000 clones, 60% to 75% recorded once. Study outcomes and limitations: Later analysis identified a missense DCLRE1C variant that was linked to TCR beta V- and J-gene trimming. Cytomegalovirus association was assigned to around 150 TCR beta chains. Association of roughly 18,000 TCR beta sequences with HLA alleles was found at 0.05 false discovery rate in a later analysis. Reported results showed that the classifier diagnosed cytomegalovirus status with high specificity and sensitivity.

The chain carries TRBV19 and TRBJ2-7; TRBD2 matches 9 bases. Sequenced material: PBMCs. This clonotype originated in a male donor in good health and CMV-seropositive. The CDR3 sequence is CASDAVGLGTSSTNEQYF. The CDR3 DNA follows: TGTGCCAGTGACGCCGTGGGGCTGGGGACTAGCTCTACCAACGAGCAGTACTTC.